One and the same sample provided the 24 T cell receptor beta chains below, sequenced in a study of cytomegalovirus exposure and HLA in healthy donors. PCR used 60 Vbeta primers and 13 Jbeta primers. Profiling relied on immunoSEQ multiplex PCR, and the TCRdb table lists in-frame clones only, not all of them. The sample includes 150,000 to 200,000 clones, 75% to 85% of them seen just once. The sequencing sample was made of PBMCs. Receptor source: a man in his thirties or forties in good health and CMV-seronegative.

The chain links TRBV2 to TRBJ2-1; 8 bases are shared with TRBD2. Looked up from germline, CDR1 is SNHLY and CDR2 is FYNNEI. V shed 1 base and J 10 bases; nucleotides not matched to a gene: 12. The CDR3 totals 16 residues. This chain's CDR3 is CASSEGGRTPYEEQFF. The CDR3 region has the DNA TGTGCCAGCAGTGAAGGCGGGAGGACACCTTATGAAGAGCAGTTCTTC.

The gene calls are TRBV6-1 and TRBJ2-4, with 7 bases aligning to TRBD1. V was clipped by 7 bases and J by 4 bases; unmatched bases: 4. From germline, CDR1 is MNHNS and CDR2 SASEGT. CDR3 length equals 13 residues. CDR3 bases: TGTGCCAGCATCACAGGGGAGAAAAACATTCAGTACTTC. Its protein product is CASITGEKNIQYF.

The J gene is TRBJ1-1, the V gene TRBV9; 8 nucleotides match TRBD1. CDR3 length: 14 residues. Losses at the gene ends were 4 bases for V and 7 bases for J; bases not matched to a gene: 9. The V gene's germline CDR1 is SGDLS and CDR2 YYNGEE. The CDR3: CASSPGQGSIEAFF. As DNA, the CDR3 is TGTGCCAGCAGCCCAGGACAGGGTTCCATTGAAGCTTTCTTT.

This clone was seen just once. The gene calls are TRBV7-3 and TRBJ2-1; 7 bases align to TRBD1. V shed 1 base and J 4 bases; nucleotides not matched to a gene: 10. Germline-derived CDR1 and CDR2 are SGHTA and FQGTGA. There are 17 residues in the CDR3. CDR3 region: CASSLRTPGTAYNEQFF. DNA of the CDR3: TGTGCCAGCAGCTTAAGGACCCCCGGGACAGCTTACAATGAGCAGTTCTTC.

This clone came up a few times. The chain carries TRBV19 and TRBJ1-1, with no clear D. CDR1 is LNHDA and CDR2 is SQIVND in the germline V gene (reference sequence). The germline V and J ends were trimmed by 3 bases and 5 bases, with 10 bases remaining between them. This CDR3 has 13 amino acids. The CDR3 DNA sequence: TGTGCCAGTAGTATGGAGGGTAGGACTGAAGCTTTCTTT. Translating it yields CASSMEGRTEAFF.

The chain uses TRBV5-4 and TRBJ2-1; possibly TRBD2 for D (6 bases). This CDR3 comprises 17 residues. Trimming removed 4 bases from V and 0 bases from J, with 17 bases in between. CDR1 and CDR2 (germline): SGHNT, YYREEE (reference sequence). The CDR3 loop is CASSPTGTSSSYNEQFF. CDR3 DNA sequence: TGTGCCAGCAGCCCCACCGGGACTTCCAGCTCCTACAATGAGCAGTTCTTC.

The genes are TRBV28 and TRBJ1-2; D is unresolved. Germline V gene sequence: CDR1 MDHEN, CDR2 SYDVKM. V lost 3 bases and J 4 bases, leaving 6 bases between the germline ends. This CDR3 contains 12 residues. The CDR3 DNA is TGTGCCAGCAGTTTGGTAGCCTATGGCTACACCTTC. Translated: CASSLVAYGYTF.

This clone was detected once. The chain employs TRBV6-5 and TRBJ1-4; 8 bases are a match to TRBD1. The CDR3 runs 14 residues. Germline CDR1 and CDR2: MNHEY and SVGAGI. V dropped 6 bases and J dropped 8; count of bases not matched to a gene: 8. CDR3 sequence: CASSDGTGGEKLFF. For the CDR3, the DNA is TGTGCCAGCAGCGATGGGACAGGTGGGGAAAAACTGTTTTTT.

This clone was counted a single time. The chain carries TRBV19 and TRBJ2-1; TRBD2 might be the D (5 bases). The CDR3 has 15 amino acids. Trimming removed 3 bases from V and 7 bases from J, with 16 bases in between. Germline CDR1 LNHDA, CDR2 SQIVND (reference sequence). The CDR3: CASSMVAGLRNEQFF. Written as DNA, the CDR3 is TGTGCCAGTAGTATGGTGGCGGGCCTCCGGAATGAGCAGTTCTTC.

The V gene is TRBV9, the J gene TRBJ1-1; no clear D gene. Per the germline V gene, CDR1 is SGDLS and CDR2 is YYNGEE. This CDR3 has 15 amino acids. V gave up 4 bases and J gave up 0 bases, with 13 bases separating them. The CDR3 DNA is TGTGCCAGCAGCCCCCCGGTGTCCATGAACACTGAAGCTTTCTTT. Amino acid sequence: CASSPPVSMNTEAFF.

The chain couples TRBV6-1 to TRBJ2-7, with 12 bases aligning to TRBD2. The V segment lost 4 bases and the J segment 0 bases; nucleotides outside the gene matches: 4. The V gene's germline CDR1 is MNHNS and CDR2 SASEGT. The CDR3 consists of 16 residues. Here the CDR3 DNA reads TGTGCCAGCAGTGCCCCTAGCGGGAGGGGCTCCTACGAGCAGTACTTC. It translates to CASSAPSGRGSYEQYF.

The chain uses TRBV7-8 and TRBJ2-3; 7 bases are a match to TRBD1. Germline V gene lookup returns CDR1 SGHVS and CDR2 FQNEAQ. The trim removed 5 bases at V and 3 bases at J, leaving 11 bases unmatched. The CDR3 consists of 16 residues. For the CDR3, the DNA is TGTGCCAGCAGCGTTACCCCCGACAGGGTAACAGATACGCAGTATTTT. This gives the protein CASSVTPDRVTDTQYF.

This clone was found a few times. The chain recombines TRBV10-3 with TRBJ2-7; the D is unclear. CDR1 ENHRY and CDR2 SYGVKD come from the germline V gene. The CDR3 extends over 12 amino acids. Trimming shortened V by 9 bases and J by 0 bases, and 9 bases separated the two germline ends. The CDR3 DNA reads TGTGCCATAAGTCAGGTCTCCTACGAGCAGTACTTC. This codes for CAISQVSYEQYF.

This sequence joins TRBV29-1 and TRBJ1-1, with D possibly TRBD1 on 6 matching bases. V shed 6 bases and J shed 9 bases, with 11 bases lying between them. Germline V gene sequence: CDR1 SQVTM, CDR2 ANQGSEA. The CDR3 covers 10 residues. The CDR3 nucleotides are TGCAGCGTGAACGGACAGCAAGCTTTCTTT. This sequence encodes CSVNGQQAFF.

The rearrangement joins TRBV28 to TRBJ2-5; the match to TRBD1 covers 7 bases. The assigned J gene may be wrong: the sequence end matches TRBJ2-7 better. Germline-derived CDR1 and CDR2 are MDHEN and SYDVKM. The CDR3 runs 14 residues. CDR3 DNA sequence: TGTGCCAGCAGCACTACAGGGGATCTTTTCGAGCAGTACTTC. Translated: CASSTTGDLFEQYF.

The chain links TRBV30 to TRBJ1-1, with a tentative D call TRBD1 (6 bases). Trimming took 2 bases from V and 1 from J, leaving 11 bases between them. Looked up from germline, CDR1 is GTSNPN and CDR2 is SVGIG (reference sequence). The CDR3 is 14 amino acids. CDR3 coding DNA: TGTGCCTGGAGTCACAGGGAGGGGAACACTGAAGCTTTCTTT. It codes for CAWSHREGNTEAFF. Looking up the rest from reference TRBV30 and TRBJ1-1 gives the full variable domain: SQTIHQWPATLVQPVGSPLSLECTVEGTSNPNLYWYRQAAGRGLQLLFYSVGIGQISSEVPQNLSASRPQDRQFILSSKKLLLSDSGFYLCAWSHREGNTEAFFGQGTRLTVV.

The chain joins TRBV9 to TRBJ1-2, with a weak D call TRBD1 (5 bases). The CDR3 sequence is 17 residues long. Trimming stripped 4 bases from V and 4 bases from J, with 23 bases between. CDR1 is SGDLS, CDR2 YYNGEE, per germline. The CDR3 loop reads CASSSPLLRKGSYGYTF. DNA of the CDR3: TGTGCCAGCAGCAGCCCTTTGTTGAGGAAGGGGTCCTATGGCTACACCTTC.

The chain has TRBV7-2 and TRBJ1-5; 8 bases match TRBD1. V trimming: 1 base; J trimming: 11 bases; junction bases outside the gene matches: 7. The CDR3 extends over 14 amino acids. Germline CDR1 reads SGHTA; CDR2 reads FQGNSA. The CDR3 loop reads CASSLGQGTKAQHF. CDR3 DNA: TGTGCCAGCAGCTTAGGACAGGGGACGAAGGCCCAGCATTTT.

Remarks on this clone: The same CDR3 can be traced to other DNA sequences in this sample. For the CDR3, the DNA is TGCGCCAGCAGCCCCACTCAGGGGTCTAACTATGGCTACACCTTC. It specifies CASSPTQGSNYGYTF. The chain carries TRBV4-1 and TRBJ1-2; D possibly corresponds to TRBD1 (6 bases). This CDR3 region has 15 residues. Germline assignment: CDR1 MGHRA and CDR2 YSYEKL. V gave up 4 bases and J gave up 0 bases, with 12 bases separating them.

In nucleotides, the CDR3 is TGTGCCAGCAGGCCTAAGCGGGGATATGGCTACACCTTC. Translating gives CASRPKRGYGYTF. This chain links TRBV6-1 with TRBJ1-2, with D unclear. The CDR3 covers 13 residues. The V end lost 6 bases, the J end lost 5 bases, and 13 bases lay between the germline ends. The V gene's germline CDR1 is MNHNS and CDR2 SASEGT.

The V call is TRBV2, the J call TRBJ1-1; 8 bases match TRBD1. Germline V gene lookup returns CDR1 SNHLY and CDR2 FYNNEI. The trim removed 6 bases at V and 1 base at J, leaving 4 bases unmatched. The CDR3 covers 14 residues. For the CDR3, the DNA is TGTGCCAGCAGCCGACAGGGGAGGAACACTGAAGCTTTCTTT. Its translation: CASSRQGRNTEAFF.

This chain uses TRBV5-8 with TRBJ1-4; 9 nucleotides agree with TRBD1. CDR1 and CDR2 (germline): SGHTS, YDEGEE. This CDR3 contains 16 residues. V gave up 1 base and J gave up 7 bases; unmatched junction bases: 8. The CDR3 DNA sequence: TGTGCCAGCAGCTTGTCCGGGACAGGGAACGGTGAAAAACTGTTTTTT. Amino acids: CASSLSGTGNGEKLFF.

The CDR3 region is CASSPGQGYNQPQHF. The CDR3 DNA reads TGTGCCAGCAGTCCGGGACAGGGTTACAATCAGCCCCAGCATTTT. V and J are TRBV2 and TRBJ1-5; the match to TRBD1 covers 9 bases. CDR1 is SNHLY, CDR2 FYNNEI, per germline. The CDR3 spans 15 residues. V was pared by 5 bases and J by 3 bases, with 5 bases of the junction left unmatched.

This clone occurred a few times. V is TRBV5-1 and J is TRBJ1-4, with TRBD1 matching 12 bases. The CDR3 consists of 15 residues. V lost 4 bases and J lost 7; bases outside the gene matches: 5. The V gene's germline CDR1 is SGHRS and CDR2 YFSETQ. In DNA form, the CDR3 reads TGCGCCAGCAGCCGGGACAGGGGGCGGGGTGAAAAACTGTTTTTT. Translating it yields CASSRDRGRGEKLFF.